The clone carrying this T cell receptor (beta chain) was counted at least ten times. The sample belongs to a study of metastatic and nonmetastatic thyroid tumors. Among the patients, none had received any treatment before thyroid surgery. The CDR3 covers 18 residues. V lost 4 bases, J lost 2 bases, and 8 bases stayed unmatched. CDR1 is SGHVS and CDR2 is FQNEAQ in the germline V gene. MiXCR re-clonotyped the PCR reads for TCRdb. The sample holds more than 13,000 clones; around a quarter are singletons and the top ten take around 7.8%. The specimen sequenced was blood. This receptor was identified in a female donor with papillary thyroid cancer or a benign thyroid nodule (not recorded which). Some clones in this sample may be carry-over from other donors' samples. The J gene is TRBJ2-2, the V gene TRBV7-8; TRBD2 aligns across 12 bases. CDR3 nucleotides: TGTGCCAGCAGCTCCCAACTAGCGGGGGGCCATAACACCGGGGAGCTGTTTTTT. This codes for CASSSQLAGGHNTGELFF.